The 27 T cell receptor beta chains reported below all come from one sample, sequenced in a study of blood T cell repertoires in COVID-19. Produced via immunoSEQ multiplex PCR; TCRdb's table is partial and in-frame only. The sample yields about 180,000 clones, around 80% seen once. Source material: peripheral blood. The source is a woman between 40 and 50 years old with COVID-19, enrolled during active disease.

This chain connects TRBV10-1 to TRBJ1-3, with D possibly matching TRBD1 (5 bases). Trimming pared 10 bases from V and 3 bases from J, leaving 19 bases between. This CDR3 comprises 15 residues. Germline values: CDR1 WNHNN, CDR2 SYGVQD (reference sequence). The CDR3 sequence: CATSYGGGNGNTIYF. CDR3 coding DNA: TGCGCCACCAGCTACGGCGGGGGAAATGGAAACACCATATATTTT.

This sequence joins TRBV9 and TRBJ1-6, with D unclear. Deletions cut 0 bases from V and 4 bases from J, with 11 bases between. Per the germline V gene, CDR1 is SGDLS and CDR2 is YYNGEE. The CDR3 is 16 residues long. DNA for the CDR3: TGTGCCAGCAGCGTAGGGCAGGTCCCATATAATTCACCCCTCCACTTT. Translation: CASSVGQVPYNSPLHF.

The rearrangement links TRBV7-9 to TRBJ2-7; TRBD1 aligns across 7 bases. Germline V gene sequence: CDR1 SEHNR, CDR2 FQNEAQ (reference sequence). The CDR3 contains 16 residues. Germline trimming cut 4 bases from V and 0 bases from J; bases unmatched to any gene: 9. CDR3 protein: CASSSQGLQSSYEQYF. CDR3 DNA sequence: TGTGCCAGCAGCTCACAGGGGCTCCAAAGCTCCTACGAGCAGTACTTC. Full variable domain (remainder filled in from reference TRBV7-9 and TRBJ2-7): DTGVSQNPRHKITKRGQNVTFRCDPISEHNRLYWYRQTLGQGPEFLTYFQNEAQLEKSRLLSDRFSAERPKGSFSTLEIQRTEQGDSAMYLCASSSQGLQSSYEQYFGPGTRLTVT.

The V call is TRBV19, the J call TRBJ1-2; weak D call: TRBD1 (5 bases). The germline gives CDR1 LNHDA, CDR2 SQIVND (reference sequence). CDR3 length: 13 residues. V lost 8 bases, J lost 4 bases, and 14 bases lay in between. CDR3 in DNA: TGTGCCAGTGTCCGGGAGGGGATCTATGGCTACACCTTC. It yields the protein CASVREGIYGYTF.

This clone was found a few times. The V call is TRBV29-1, the J call TRBJ2-3; the D is unclear. The V end was cut by 3 bases, the J end by 0 bases, with 4 bases between. Per germline, CDR1 SQVTM and CDR2 ANQGSEA. The length of the CDR3 is 12 residues. The CDR3 region has the DNA TGCAGCGTTGATAGCAGCACAGATACGCAGTATTTT. The encoded protein is CSVDSSTDTQYF.

J is TRBJ1-5 and V is TRBV7-9, with a tentative D call TRBD1 (6 bases). The germline V gene has CDR1 SEHNR and CDR2 FQNEAQ (reference sequence). V lost 1 base and J lost 5, with 12 bases in between. This CDR3 comprises 15 residues. CDR3 sequence: CASSLDAGAHQPQHF. The CDR3 bases are TGTGCCAGCAGCTTAGATGCGGGGGCTCATCAGCCCCAGCATTTT.

The chain links TRBV6-5 to TRBJ1-5; a weak D match, TRBD1 (6 bases). Germline V CDR1 and CDR2: MNHEY, SVGAGI. V lost 10 bases, J lost 9 bases, and 19 bases lay in between. This CDR3 is 13 amino acids long. The CDR3 DNA reads TGTGCCACCGAAGAGGGGGTTACGGGGCCCCAGCATTTT. Protein product: CATEEGVTGPQHF.

The V and J genes are TRBV5-5 and TRBJ1-2; D might be TRBD1 (6 bases). The CDR3 runs to 15 residues. The germline V gene has CDR1 SGHKS and CDR2 YYEKEE (reference sequence). The germline V and J ends were trimmed by 4 bases and 0 bases, with 13 bases remaining between them. CDR3 in amino acids: CASSLGGQANYGYTF. The CDR3 bases are TGTGCCAGCAGCCTCGGGGGGCAAGCTAACTATGGCTACACCTTC.

This chain links TRBV15 with TRBJ2-6; the D gene is possibly TRBD2 (6 bases). The germline V gene encodes CDR1 LNHNV and CDR2 YYDKDF (reference sequence). The CDR3 is 15 amino acids. V lost 4 bases, J lost 3 bases, and 10 bases lay in between. The CDR3 coding sequence is TGTGCCACCAGCACCGGAGGGGTTGGGGCCAACGTCCTGACTTTC. Encoded protein: CATSTGGVGANVLTF. Variable domain in full (rest from reference TRBV15 and TRBJ2-6): DAMVIQNPRYQVTQFGKPVTLSCSQTLNHNVMYWYQQKSSQAPKLLFHYYDKDFNNEADTPDNFQSRRPNTSFCFLDIRSPGLGDTAMYLCATSTGGVGANVLTFGAGSRLTVL.

The V gene is TRBV24-1, the J gene TRBJ2-1, with 9 positions matching TRBD1. The CDR3 is 13 residues long. The germline CDR1 and CDR2 sequences are KGHDR and SFDVKD. The junction had 8 bases not matched to a gene; V was cut back by 12 bases and J by 6 bases. The CDR3 sequence: CAPPGQGANEQFF. The CDR3 region has the DNA TGTGCCCCGCCGGGACAGGGTGCCAATGAGCAGTTCTTC.

This chain connects TRBV4-2 to TRBJ1-3; D unresolved. CDR1 and CDR2 (germline): LGHNA, YNFKEQ. Between the trimmed V and J ends, which lost 0 bases and 2 bases, there was a span of 8 bases. The length of the CDR3 is 15 residues. In DNA form, the CDR3 reads TGTGCCAGCAGCCAAGAGGGAGGAACTGGAAACACCATATATTTT. Residues: CASSQEGGTGNTIYF.

V usage is TRBV6-6 and J usage is TRBJ1-5; possibly TRBD1 for D (6 bases). CDR3 length: 12 residues. CDR1 and CDR2 from the germline V gene are MNHNY and SVGAGI (reference sequence). Trimming pared 6 bases from V and 6 bases from J, leaving 9 bases between. This CDR3 is CASSPGVQPQHF. DNA for the CDR3: TGTGCCAGCAGCCCAGGGGTTCAGCCCCAGCATTTT.

The genes are TRBV19 and TRBJ1-2; 9 bases align to TRBD1. The V gene end was trimmed by 11 bases and the J gene end by 6 bases; junction bases not matched to a gene: 10. Germline values: CDR1 LNHDA, CDR2 SQIVND (reference sequence). The CDR3 contains 13 residues. This CDR3 reads CAGRYGTGNGYTF. The CDR3 DNA reads as TGTGCCGGCCGGTACGGGACAGGGAATGGCTACACCTTC.

The chain has TRBV6-2 or TRBV6-3 and TRBJ1-3; D is undetermined. CDR3 length equals 15 residues. Germline values: CDR1 MNHEY, CDR2 SVGEGT. The V end lost 4 bases, the J end lost 2 bases, and 12 bases lay between the germline ends. This chain's CDR3 is CASSFNPGPGNTIYF. In DNA, the CDR3 is TGTGCCAGCAGTTTCAACCCTGGCCCTGGAAACACCATATATTTT.

Worth noting for this clone: This may stem from a read error, because a much larger clone lies one nucleotide away. This chain uses TRBV6-4 with TRBJ2-4; 9 nucleotides align to TRBD2. The trim removed 3 bases at V and 8 bases at J, leaving 8 bases unmatched. The CDR3 totals 15 residues. The V gene's germline CDR1 is MRHNA and CDR2 SNTAGT. CDR3 bases: TGTGCCAGCAGTGATCCCGCGGGGGGGGGATACATTCAGTACTTC. Translation gives CASSDPAGGGYIQYF.

The V and J genes are TRBV5-1 and TRBJ1-1; D is uncertain. This CDR3 is built from 14 residues. Germline V lookup: CDR1 SGHRS, CDR2 YFSETQ. V dropped 0 bases and J dropped 0 bases, with 6 bases sitting between them. The CDR3 loop is CASSLGALNTEAFF. DNA of the CDR3: TGCGCCAGCAGCTTGGGGGCGCTGAACACTGAAGCTTTCTTT.

J is TRBJ2-2 and V is TRBV19; possible D gene TRBD1, 6 bases. The CDR3 runs 15 residues. The germline V gene encodes CDR1 LNHDA and CDR2 SQIVND (reference sequence). V lost 4 bases and J lost 0, with 9 bases in between. For the CDR3, the DNA is TGTGCCAGTAGTACCGGGACAACGAACACCGGGGAGCTGTTTTTT. Translated: CASSTGTTNTGELFF. Complete variable domain (other parts from reference TRBV19 and TRBJ2-2): DGGITQSPKYLFRKEGQNVTLSCEQNLNHDAMYWYRQDPGQGLRLIYYSQIVNDFQKGDIAEGYSVSREKKESFPLTVTSAQKNPTAFYLCASSTGTTNTGELFFGEGSRLTVL.

The gene calls are TRBV7-9 and TRBJ1-4; 7 bases fit TRBD1. The V segment lost 5 bases and the J segment 7 bases; nucleotides outside the gene matches: 10. From germline, CDR1 is SEHNR and CDR2 FQNEAQ (reference sequence). This CDR3 comprises 15 residues. The DNA of the CDR3 is TGTGCCAGCAGCCCCAGGACAGGTTCGCGTGAAAAACTGTTTTTT. It translates to CASSPRTGSREKLFF. The entire variable domain, with the rest obtained from reference TRBV7-9 and TRBJ1-4, is as follows: DTGVSQNPRHKITKRGQNVTFRCDPISEHNRLYWYRQTLGQGPEFLTYFQNEAQLEKSRLLSDRFSAERPKGSFSTLEIQRTEQGDSAMYLCASSPRTGSREKLFFGSGTQLSVL.

This chain joins TRBV19 and TRBJ1-4; D ambiguous. Germline CDR1 LNHDA, CDR2 SQIVND (reference sequence). There are 16 residues in the CDR3. Trimming took off 1 base at V and 3 bases at J, with 12 bases between the two ends. CDR3 residues: CASSIASVAPNEKLFF. The CDR3, as DNA: TGTGCCAGTAGTATAGCCTCAGTCGCCCCTAATGAAAAACTGTTTTTT.

The chain joins TRBV3-1 (or the pseudogene TRBV3-2) to TRBJ1-1, with D perhaps TRBD1 (5 bases). Germline V gives CDR1 LGHDT, CDR2 YNNKEL (reference sequence). V lost 1 base to trimming and J lost 0 bases, with 12 bases between them. The CDR3 is 16 amino acids. The CDR3, as DNA: TGTGCCAGCAGCCAAGCTTACAGGCGGATGAACACTGAAGCTTTCTTT. Translated: CASSQAYRRMNTEAFF.

This clone has a single count. The gene calls are TRBV7-9 and TRBJ2-7, with TRBD1 identical over 9 bases. The length of the CDR3 is 16 residues. The germline CDR1 and CDR2 sequences are SEHNR and FQNEAQ (reference sequence). V lost 6 bases and J lost 5; bases outside the gene matches: 14. CDR3 sequence: CASRPLGQGILHEQYF. In DNA, the CDR3 is TGTGCCAGCAGACCGCTCGGACAGGGGATTTTACACGAGCAGTACTTC.

The V and J genes are TRBV3-1 (or the pseudogene TRBV3-2) and TRBJ2-7; D is ambiguous. V was shortened by 0 bases and J by 1 base, with 4 bases between the two germline ends. CDR1 LGHDT and CDR2 YNNKEL come from the germline V gene (reference sequence). The CDR3 extends over 13 amino acids. CDR3 loop: CASSQDRSYEQYF. The CDR3 nucleotides read TGTGCCAGCAGCCAAGACCGTTCCTACGAGCAGTACTTC.

The chain joins TRBV5-1 to TRBJ1-5, with D perhaps TRBD1 (6 bases). Deletions cut 0 bases from V and 1 base from J, with 8 bases between. There are 15 residues in the CDR3. CDR1 is SGHRS and CDR2 is YFSETQ in the germline V gene. In DNA, the CDR3 is TGCGCCAGCAGCTTGGTAACAGGGAGCAATCAGCCCCAGCATTTT. Its translation is CASSLVTGSNQPQHF.

This chain uses TRBV6-4 with TRBJ2-1; D is ambiguous. This CDR3 is 13 amino acids long. The V and J ends lost 3 bases and 6 bases respectively, with 9 bases between them. Germline lookup yields CDR1 MRHNA and CDR2 SNTAGT. This chain's CDR3 is CASSEVVANEQFF. CDR3 nucleotides: TGTGCCAGCAGTGAGGTGGTGGCCAATGAGCAGTTCTTC.

The V call is TRBV6-4, the J call TRBJ2-3; 14 bases fit TRBD2. CDR1 is MRHNA, CDR2 SNTAGT, per germline. Losses at the gene ends were 5 bases for V and 0 bases for J; bases not matched to a gene: 1. The length of the CDR3 is 16 residues. CDR3 region: CASSRLAGGSTDTQYF. The DNA of the CDR3 is TGTGCCAGCAGTCGACTAGCGGGAGGGAGCACAGATACGCAGTATTTT.

This clone was picked up a small number of times. The CDR3, as DNA: TGCAGTGCTCCCGTTGGTAGCGGCATGTACTTC. It translates to CSAPVGSGMYF. The chain carries TRBV20-1 and TRBJ2-7, with a weak D call TRBD2 (6 bases). V was cut by 5 bases and J by 12 bases, with 17 bases left in between. CDR3 length equals 11 residues. CDR1 DFQATT and CDR2 SNEGSKA come from the germline V gene (reference sequence).

This clone was seen just once. The rearrangement links TRBV2 to TRBJ1-2; a weak D match, TRBD1 (5 bases). Germline CDR1 is SNHLY and CDR2 is FYNNEI. The CDR3 totals 16 residues. The V end was cut by 4 bases, the J end by 2 bases, with 17 bases between. CDR3 sequence reads: CASSVSPTEINYGYTF. The DNA of the CDR3 is TGTGCCAGCAGTGTGAGCCCGACAGAGATCAACTATGGCTACACCTTC.